This record looks at one T cell receptor (beta chain) sequence and its context. Its matching antigen is unknown. This sample was included in a study of T cell responses to AZD1222 COVID-19 vaccine. Study-level findings and limits: At baseline, seropositivity was found in only a handful of AZD1222 recipients.

TCRdb keeps only in-frame clones here, not all; method: immunoSEQ multiplex PCR. The table shows around 26,000 clones, with roughly 85% occurring only once. The starting material was peripheral blood, obtained 28 days after the second AZD1222 dose. The sequence was obtained from an adult who received the AZD1222 COVID-19 vaccine.

DNA of the CDR3: TGTGCCAGCAGTTTGTTCGCCCCACAGGTTAGCAATCAGCCCCAGCATTTT. This translates into CASSLFAPQVSNQPQHF. The rearrangement links TRBV27 to TRBJ1-5, with D possibly matching TRBD1 (5 bases). Germline values: CDR1 MNHEY, CDR2 SMNVEV (reference sequence). V lost 3 bases to trimming and J lost 0 bases, with 15 bases between them. This CDR3 is built from 17 residues.